Listed below are T cell receptor beta chains from one sample, sequenced in a study of cytomegalovirus exposure and HLA in healthy donors. Generated by immunoSEQ multiplex PCR, the TCRdb table keeps only in-frame clones and is missing some. The table lists more than 200,000 clones, about three quarters of them singletons. The material sequenced was PBMCs. These receptors originate from a male donor in good health and CMV-seronegative. Each CDR3 is given with its conserved first and last residue. A D gene is named only where the DNA matches it firmly. Expanded clones are given a class, and other clones once, few, many or no size at all.

CDR3 protein: CASRTLGQTTKGAEAFF
CDR3 DNA: TGTGCCAGTAGGACACTGGGACAGACTACCAAGGGGGCTGAAGCTTTCTTT
clone size: -
V gene: TRBV19
D gene: TRBD1
J gene: TRBJ1-1

CDR3 protein: CASSLASSLPF
CDR3 DNA: TGTGCCAGCAGCTTGGCGTCGAGTCTACCTTTC
clone size: few
V gene: TRBV5-6
D gene: -
J gene: TRBJ2-6

CDR3 protein: CASSGGGGTGSSYEQYF
CDR3 DNA: TGTGCCAGCAGCGGAGGGGGGGGGACAGGGAGCTCCTACGAGCAGTACTTC
clone size: once
V gene: TRBV9
D gene: TRBD1
J gene: TRBJ2-7

CDR3 protein: CASSKRLAGGTDTQYF
CDR3 DNA: TGCGCCAGCAGCAAACGACTAGCGGGAGGCACAGATACGCAGTATTTT
clone size: -
V gene: TRBV5-1
D gene: TRBD2
J gene: TRBJ2-3

CDR3 protein: CASRRGNTEAFF
CDR3 DNA: TGTGCCAGCAGGAGAGGGAACACTGAAGCTTTCTTT
clone size: -
V gene: TRBV7-9
D gene: -
J gene: TRBJ1-1

CDR3 protein: CSLWGLAGSDEQFF
CDR3 DNA: TGCAGCCTATGGGGACTAGCGGGAAGCGATGAGCAGTTCTTC
clone size: -
V gene: TRBV29-1
D gene: TRBD2
J gene: TRBJ2-1

CDR3 protein: CASSRGGATEAFF
CDR3 DNA: TGTGCCAGCTCCCGAGGGGGGGCCACTGAAGCTTTCTTT
clone size: -
V gene: TRBV18
D gene: -
J gene: TRBJ1-1

CDR3 protein: CASSQGTGVNTGELFF
CDR3 DNA: TGCGCCAGCAGCCAAGGGACAGGGGTTAACACCGGGGAGCTGTTTTTT
clone size: -
V gene: TRBV4-3
D gene: TRBD1
J gene: TRBJ2-2

CDR3 protein: CASRGGTGNEQFF
CDR3 DNA: TGTGCCAGCAGGGGAGGGACCGGCAATGAGCAGTTCTTC
clone size: -
V gene: TRBV6-4
D gene: TRBD2
J gene: TRBJ2-1

CDR3 protein: CASGGDSGNTIYF
CDR3 DNA: TGCGCCAGCGGGGGGGACTCTGGAAACACCATATATTTT
clone size: -
V gene: TRBV5-1
D gene: -
J gene: TRBJ1-3

CDR3 protein: CASSLTAATNEKLFF
CDR3 DNA: TGTGCCAGCAGTCTGACAGCAGCAACTAATGAAAAACTGTTTTTT
clone size: -
V gene: TRBV28
D gene: -
J gene: TRBJ1-4

CDR3 protein: CSVGRDRGPYTEAFF
CDR3 DNA: TGCAGCGTTGGCCGGGACAGGGGACCTTACACTGAAGCTTTCTTT
clone size: -
V gene: TRBV29-1
D gene: TRBD1
J gene: TRBJ1-1

CDR3 protein: CASRQVVNEKLFF
CDR3 DNA: TGTGCCAGTAGACAGGTCGTTAATGAAAAACTGTTTTTT
clone size: -
V gene: TRBV19
D gene: -
J gene: TRBJ1-4

CDR3 protein: CASRPPRDRLYNEQFF
CDR3 DNA: TGTGCCAGTAGACCTCCCCGGGACAGGCTTTACAATGAGCAGTTCTTC
clone size: -
V gene: TRBV19
D gene: TRBD1
J gene: TRBJ2-1

CDR3 protein: CASSLTGGTDTQYF
CDR3 DNA: TGTGCCAGCAGCCTAACAGGGGGCACAGATACGCAGTATTTT
clone size: -
V gene: TRBV11-3
D gene: TRBD1
J gene: TRBJ2-3

CDR3 protein: CASSPRTGAGYF
CDR3 DNA: TGTGCCAGCAGCCCCCGGACAGGGGCTGGGTACTTC
clone size: -
V gene: TRBV7-8
D gene: TRBD1
J gene: TRBJ2-7

CDR3 protein: CASSLGILADEQYF
CDR3 DNA: TGTGCCAGCAGCTTAGGGATTCTCGCGGACGAGCAGTACTTC
clone size: -
V gene: TRBV11-2
D gene: -
J gene: TRBJ2-7

CDR3 protein: CASSLLAGYNSPLHF
CDR3 DNA: TGTGCCAGCAGTTTATTAGCAGGGTATAATTCACCCCTCCACTTT
clone size: -
V gene: TRBV27
D gene: -
J gene: TRBJ1-6

CDR3 protein: CASSSGGANYEQYF
CDR3 DNA: TGTGCCAGTTCTTCAGGGGGCGCGAACTACGAGCAGTACTTC
clone size: -
V gene: TRBV6-5
D gene: TRBD1
J gene: TRBJ2-7

CDR3 protein: CASSFLAESSYEQYF
CDR3 DNA: TGTGCCAGCAGCTTCCTAGCGGAGAGCTCCTACGAGCAGTACTTC
clone size: -
V gene: TRBV6-5
D gene: TRBD2
J gene: TRBJ2-7

CDR3 protein: CASSGTWSRGDGYTF
CDR3 DNA: TGTGCCAGCAGCGGGACCTGGAGCAGGGGGGATGGCTACACCTTC
clone size: once
V gene: TRBV7-9
D gene: TRBD1
J gene: TRBJ1-2

CDR3 protein: CASKYAFGQNNQPQHF
CDR3 DNA: TGTGCCAGCAAATACGCGTTTGGACAGAATAATCAGCCCCAGCATTTT
clone size: -
V gene: TRBV6-6
D gene: -
J gene: TRBJ1-5

CDR3 protein: CASSQADSLNYGYTF
CDR3 DNA: TGCGCCAGCAGCCAAGCGGACAGCCTTAACTATGGCTACACCTTC
clone size: -
V gene: TRBV4-1
D gene: -
J gene: TRBJ1-2

CDR3 protein: CSVGGNYGYTF
CDR3 DNA: TGTAGTGTAGGGGGAAACTATGGCTACACCTTC
clone size: -
V gene: TRBV5-4
D gene: -
J gene: TRBJ1-2

CDR3 protein: CASSYQGASYEQYF
CDR3 DNA: TGTGCCAGCAGTTACCAGGGGGCCTCCTACGAGCAGTACTTC
clone size: -
V gene: TRBV27
D gene: TRBD1
J gene: TRBJ2-7

CDR3 protein: CASSKGQGRFRRYLYEQYF
CDR3 DNA: TGTGCCAGCAGCAAAGGACAGGGCCGGTTTAGGCGTTACCTCTACGAGCAGTACTTC
clone size: -
V gene: TRBV21-1
D gene: -
J gene: TRBJ2-7

CDR3 protein: CASSLGTYEQYF
CDR3 DNA: TGTGCCAGCAGCTTAGGGACTTACGAGCAGTACTTC
clone size: -
V gene: TRBV7-9
D gene: -
J gene: TRBJ2-7

CDR3 protein: CASKQGQESTGELFF
CDR3 DNA: TGTGCCAGCAAGCAGGGACAGGAGAGCACCGGGGAGCTGTTTTTT
clone size: -
V gene: TRBV27
D gene: TRBD1
J gene: TRBJ2-2

CDR3 protein: CASSIQGVGTEAFF
CDR3 DNA: TGTGCCAGTAGTATACAGGGGGTAGGCACTGAAGCTTTCTTT
clone size: -
V gene: TRBV19
D gene: TRBD1
J gene: TRBJ1-1

CDR3 protein: CASSPQGQGATEAFF
CDR3 DNA: TGCGCCAGCAGCCCCCAAGGACAGGGGGCGACTGAAGCTTTCTTT
clone size: -
V gene: TRBV5-1
D gene: TRBD1
J gene: TRBJ1-1

CDR3 protein: CATREFGRGTEAFF
CDR3 DNA: TGTGCCACCAGGGAGTTTGGCAGGGGGACTGAAGCTTTCTTT
clone size: -
V gene: TRBV15
D gene: TRBD1
J gene: TRBJ1-1

CDR3 protein: CASSLTGQGGNEQFF
CDR3 DNA: TGTGCCAGCAGCCTGACGGGACAGGGAGGCAATGAGCAGTTCTTC
clone size: -
V gene: TRBV5-4
D gene: TRBD1
J gene: TRBJ2-1

CDR3 protein: CASSWAGGSNQPQHF
CDR3 DNA: TGTGCCAGCAGCTGGGCAGGGGGAAGCAATCAGCCCCAGCATTTT
clone size: -
V gene: TRBV7-9
D gene: TRBD1
J gene: TRBJ1-5

CDR3 protein: CASRTLTGATNTEAFF
CDR3 DNA: TGTGCCAGTAGGACCCTTACAGGGGCCACGAACACTGAAGCTTTCTTT
clone size: -
V gene: TRBV19
D gene: TRBD1
J gene: TRBJ1-1

CDR3 protein: CASSSVGAGTEAFF
CDR3 DNA: TGTGCCAGCAGCTCGGTGGGGGCGGGCACTGAAGCTTTCTTT
clone size: -
V gene: TRBV9
D gene: -
J gene: TRBJ1-1

CDR3 protein: CASSYRTGGTGELFF
CDR3 DNA: TGTGCCAGCAGCTACCGGACAGGGGGCACCGGGGAGCTGTTTTTT
clone size: -
V gene: TRBV7-2
D gene: TRBD1
J gene: TRBJ2-2

CDR3 protein: CASSPGTNYEQYF
CDR3 DNA: TGCGCCAGCAGCCCCGGGACTAACTACGAGCAGTACTTC
clone size: -
V gene: TRBV5-1
D gene: TRBD2
J gene: TRBJ2-7

CDR3 protein: CASTQQGGSETQYF
CDR3 DNA: TGTGCCAGTACCCAACAGGGGGGGTCGGAGACCCAGTACTTC
clone size: -
V gene: TRBV19
D gene: -
J gene: TRBJ2-5

CDR3 protein: CASSLAGTGGATEQYF
CDR3 DNA: TGTGCCAGCAGCTTAGCAGGGACAGGGGGCGCGACCGAGCAGTACTTC
clone size: -
V gene: TRBV11-2
D gene: TRBD1
J gene: TRBJ2-7

CDR3 protein: CASSQGLAALLTGELFF
CDR3 DNA: TGCGCCAGCAGCCAGGGACTAGCGGCCCTTCTTACCGGGGAGCTGTTTTTT
clone size: -
V gene: TRBV4-1
D gene: TRBD2
J gene: TRBJ2-2

CDR3 protein: CASSLGQGVNEQYF
CDR3 DNA: TGTGCCAGCAGCTTAGGTCAGGGGGTCAACGAGCAGTACTTC
clone size: few
V gene: TRBV7-6
D gene: TRBD1
J gene: TRBJ2-7

CDR3 protein: CASSLQTGGQAEAFF
CDR3 DNA: TGTGCCAGCAGCTTACAGACAGGGGGCCAAGCTGAAGCTTTCTTT
clone size: once
V gene: TRBV7-9
D gene: TRBD1
J gene: TRBJ1-1

CDR3 protein: CASSFRDRPNYGYTF
CDR3 DNA: TGTGCCAGCAGCTTCCGGGACAGACCTAACTATGGCTACACCTTC
clone size: few
V gene: TRBV5-6
D gene: TRBD1
J gene: TRBJ1-2

CDR3 protein: CASSPTSGRASNEQFF
CDR3 DNA: TGTGCCAGCAGTCCGACTAGCGGGAGGGCCAGTAATGAGCAGTTCTTC
clone size: -
V gene: TRBV28
D gene: TRBD2
J gene: TRBJ2-1

CDR3 protein: CASSSRTSETNNEQFF
CDR3 DNA: TGTGCCAGCAGCTCCCGGACTAGCGAGACCAACAATGAGCAGTTCTTC
clone size: -
V gene: TRBV2
D gene: TRBD2
J gene: TRBJ2-1

CDR3 protein: CASSLDSGGYTF
CDR3 DNA: TGCGCCAGCAGCTTGGACAGTGGGGGCTACACCTTC
clone size: once
V gene: TRBV5-1
D gene: -
J gene: TRBJ1-2